The 19 T cell receptor beta chains given below trace back to one sample, sequenced in a study of vaccination and CD4 T cells after COVID-19. Sequence data for DNA of cultured CD4+ T cells were generated by the Oncomine TCR Beta short-read assay. TCRdb processed the PCR reads anew with MiXCR; each CDR3 protein has one entry. The sample lists about 16,000 distinct CDR3 sequences, about 63% occurring once. As for treatment: 10-day PBMC culture with coronavirus spike peptide pools or control peptides (ViraFEST assay). The antigens of these receptors remain unknown. Sequenced material: CD4+ T cells from blood, cultured in vitro. These receptors were collected from a human donor who had recovered from COVID-19.

The V call is TRBV11-2, the J call TRBJ1-5, with TRBD1 matching over 8 bases. The length of the CDR3 is 13 residues. CDR1 and CDR2 (germline): SGHAT, FQNNGV. The junction had 3 bases not matched to a gene; V was cut back by 5 bases and J by 6 bases. The CDR3 nucleotides read TGTGCCAGCAGCCCAGACAGGGGTCAGCCCCAGCATTTT. It yields the protein CASSPDRGQPQHF.

The sample holds a few counts of this clonotype. The chain couples TRBV20-1 to TRBJ2-1; 10 nucleotides agree with TRBD2. Unmatched junction bases numbered 5, after V lost 3 bases and J lost 3 bases. Germline CDR1 DFQATT, CDR2 SNEGSKA (reference sequence). This CDR3 has 15 residues. The CDR3 protein is CSARRLAGGYNEQFF. CDR3 sequence (DNA): TGCAGTGCTAGGAGATTAGCGGGAGGCTACAATGAGCAGTTCTTC.

CDR3 sequence reads: CASSQDWGRGNTGELFF. CDR3 nucleotide sequence: TGTGCCAGCAGCCAAGATTGGGGCAGGGGGAACACCGGGGAGCTGTTTTTT. This chain connects TRBV4-2 to TRBJ2-2, with a weak D call TRBD1 (6 bases). The CDR3 consists of 17 residues. V dropped 0 bases and J dropped 1 base, with 12 bases sitting between them. Germline CDR1 and CDR2: LGHNA and YNFKEQ.

The V gene is TRBV7-2, the J gene TRBJ2-5; TRBD1 aligns across 11 bases. Germline trimming cut 4 bases from V and 2 bases from J; bases unmatched to any gene: 6. CDR1 and CDR2 from the germline V gene are SGHTA and FQGNSA. CDR3 length: 16 amino acids. The CDR3 region is CASSSRTGGAQETQYF. DNA of the CDR3: TGTGCCAGCAGCTCAAGGACAGGGGGCGCGCAAGAGACCCAGTACTTC.

The chain combines TRBV11-2 with TRBJ2-3, with D maybe TRBD1 (6 bases). Trimming took off 5 bases at V and 6 bases at J, with 15 bases between the two ends. There are 14 residues in the CDR3. CDR1 is SGHAT and CDR2 is FQNNGV in the germline V gene. The CDR3 nucleotides read TGTGCCAGCAGCCCGGCCTGGGGGCCCGATACGCAGTATTTT. It codes for CASSPAWGPDTQYF.

The chain recombines TRBV14 with TRBJ1-1; D unresolved. This CDR3 contains 13 residues. CDR1 is SGHDN and CDR2 is FVKESK in the germline V gene. The V gene lost 4 bases and the J gene lost 0 bases, with 6 bases spanning the gap. The DNA of the CDR3 is TGTGCCAGCAGCCCAAGTTTGAACACTGAAGCTTTCTTT. Amino acid sequence: CASSPSLNTEAFF.

This clonotype was seen more than once but under ten times. V is TRBV20-1 and J is TRBJ2-5; D call uncertain. V lost 2 bases to trimming and J lost 2 bases, with 6 bases between them. The CDR3 is made up of 12 amino acids. The germline V gene encodes CDR1 DFQATT and CDR2 SNEGSKA (reference sequence). DNA for the CDR3: TGCAGTGCTAGAAGCTCACAAGAGACCCAGTACTTC. This codes for CSARSSQETQYF.

The rearrangement uses TRBV20-1 and TRBJ2-7; perhaps TRBD1 as D (6 bases). This CDR3 is 14 amino acids long. Trimming took 4 bases from V and 6 from J, leaving 19 bases between them. In germline, CDR1 is DFQATT, CDR2 SNEGSKA (reference sequence). The CDR3 nucleotides are TGCAGTGCTAATAACCTCAGGGGTTCTGGCGAGCAGTACTTC. Its protein is CSANNLRGSGEQYF.

The rearrangement uses TRBV6-1 and TRBJ2-3, with 13 positions matching TRBD2. The CDR3 is 16 amino acids. CDR1 and CDR2 from the germline V gene are MNHNS and SASEGT. V trimming: 6 bases; J trimming: 5 bases; junction bases outside the gene matches: 8. The CDR3 sequence is CASRTGTSGAGDTQYF. In DNA, the CDR3 is TGTGCCAGCAGGACTGGGACTAGCGGGGCGGGAGATACGCAGTATTTT.

This rearrangement joins TRBV10-2 to TRBJ2-2; 12 positions match TRBD2. CDR1 is WSHSY, CDR2 SAAADI, per germline. CDR3 length equals 14 residues. J was trimmed by 5 bases and V by 7 bases; bases with no gene match: 2. The CDR3 DNA reads as TGCGCCAGCAACCTAGCGGGGGGGACCGGGGAGCTGTTTTTT. Its protein is CASNLAGGTGELFF.

This clonotype was found once. The rearrangement links TRBV12-3 or TRBV12-4 to TRBJ1-1; TRBD1 aligns across 8 bases. This CDR3 is 13 amino acids long. CDR3 DNA sequence: TGTGCTACACACAGGGGGAGTCCCACTGAAGCTTTCTTT. Its protein is CATHRGSPTEAFF.

The chain recombines TRBV7-9 with TRBJ1-1; D is undetermined. Germline CDR1 SEHNR, CDR2 FQNEAQ (reference sequence). V was shortened by 2 bases and J by 1 base, with 17 bases between the two germline ends. The CDR3 consists of 17 residues. The CDR3 nucleotides read TGTGCCAGCAGCTTAAAGGCCGGTCTGGAGACGAACACTGAAGCTTTCTTT. Encoded protein: CASSLKAGLETNTEAFF.

In this sample, this clonotype turned up a few times. CDR3 DNA sequence: TGTGCCACCAGCAGGGGACGGTCCTTGGGCAATCAGCCCCAGCATTTT. Its protein is CATSRGRSLGNQPQHF. The chain uses TRBV15 and TRBJ1-5; D is possibly TRBD1 (5 bases). The length of the CDR3 is 16 residues. The germline V gene encodes CDR1 LNHNV and CDR2 YYDKDF (reference sequence). With 3 bases removed from V and 2 bases from J, the gap between germline ends came to 14 bases.

This clonotype was seen more than once but under ten times. This chain connects TRBV20-1 to TRBJ1-5, with TRBD1 identical over 7 bases. Looked up from germline, CDR1 is DFQATT and CDR2 is SNEGSKA (reference sequence). V shed 0 bases, J shed 3 bases, and the junction held 11 bases outside the gene matches. The CDR3 consists of 17 residues. This CDR3 reads CSARDTAGTAYNQPQHF. The CDR3 DNA reads TGCAGTGCTAGAGATACCGCCGGGACAGCTTACAATCAGCCCCAGCATTTT.

This clonotype was counted a few times. V and J are TRBV10-3 and TRBJ1-5; TRBD1 is a possible D gene (5 bases). The CDR3 has 15 amino acids. V was trimmed by 6 bases and J by 0 bases, leaving 12 bases between them. Per germline, CDR1 ENHRY and CDR2 SYGVKD. Written as DNA, the CDR3 is TGTGCCATCAGCCGAGGAGGGGATAGCAATCAGCCCCAGCATTTT. As protein: CAISRGGDSNQPQHF.

The genes are TRBV18 and TRBJ2-7; 7 nucleotides agree with TRBD2. The CDR3 consists of 14 residues. The germline CDR1 and CDR2 sequences are KGHSH and LQKENI. The J segment lost 0 bases and the V segment lost 5 bases, leaving 4 bases of the junction unmatched. CDR3 in amino acids: CASSSRESSYEQYF. Here the CDR3 DNA reads TGTGCCAGCTCATCGCGGGAGAGCTCCTACGAGCAGTACTTC. Variable domain in full (rest from reference TRBV18 and TRBJ2-7): NAGVMQNPRHLVRRRGQEARLRCSPMKGHSHVYWYRQLPEEGLKFMVYLQKENIIDESGMPKERFSAEFPKEGPSILRIQQVVRGDSAAYFCASSSRESSYEQYFGPGTRLTVT.

The chain employs TRBV7-9 and TRBJ2-3; D ambiguous. The germline V gene encodes CDR1 SEHNR and CDR2 FQNEAQ (reference sequence). Trimming took 0 bases from V and 0 from J, leaving 13 bases between them. This CDR3 comprises 17 residues. The CDR3 coding sequence is TGTGCCAGCAGCTTAGCTGCTGGCGGACCTAGCACAGATACGCAGTATTTT. This gives the protein CASSLAAGGPSTDTQYF. The full variable domain, rest sourced from reference TRBV7-9 and TRBJ2-3, is DTGVSQNPRHKITKRGQNVTFRCDPISEHNRLYWYRQTLGQGPEFLTYFQNEAQLEKSRLLSDRFSAERPKGSFSTLEIQRTEQGDSAMYLCASSLAAGGPSTDTQYFGPGTRLTVL.

V is TRBV10-3 and J is TRBJ2-1; unclear D gene. V gave up 6 bases and J gave up 2 bases, with 14 bases separating them. Germline assignment: CDR1 ENHRY and CDR2 SYGVKD. This CDR3 region has 15 residues. The CDR3 DNA sequence: TGTGCCATCAGGGGAAAGGAAGGCGCCTACAATGAGCAGTTCTTC. Protein sequence: CAIRGKEGAYNEQFF.

This clonotype was picked up one time. The chain recombines TRBV2 with TRBJ1-1; no definite D call. V shed 6 bases and J shed 11 bases, with 13 bases lying between them. This CDR3 comprises 11 residues. CDR1 and CDR2 (germline): SNHLY, FYNNEI. This chain's CDR3 is CASRRTPGAFF. The CDR3 nucleotides read TGTGCCAGCAGACGGACGCCTGGGGCTTTCTTT.